The 17 T cell receptor beta chains in this list originate from one sample, sequenced in a study of shared clonotypes between healthy human individuals. Sequencing used immunoSEQ multiplex PCR; TCRdb keeps in-frame clones, though not all of them. The sample yields about 2.4 million clones, around 90% seen once. The sequenced sample consisted of naive CD4+ T cells sorted from blood. Noted subset: CD45RA+ positively selected. The receptors were sampled from a man aged 18 to 30 in good health.

The chain employs TRBV6-5 and TRBJ2-5; TRBD2 agrees at 14 bases. The germline gives CDR1 MNHEY, CDR2 SVGAGI. The CDR3 covers 14 residues. J was trimmed by 4 bases and V by 11 bases; bases with no gene match: 6. The CDR3, as DNA: TGTGCCGTGCGACTAGCGGGAGGGCCAGAGACCCAGTACTTC. Amino acids: CAVRLAGGPETQYF.

The chain couples TRBV10-3 to TRBJ1-1; tentatively, D is TRBD1 (5 bases). In germline, CDR1 is ENHRY, CDR2 SYGVKD. The CDR3 runs to 13 residues. V lost 7 bases to trimming and J lost 2 bases, with 11 bases between them. In DNA form, the CDR3 reads TGTGCCATCATGGGGCAGGACAACACTGAAGCTTTCTTT. Residues: CAIMGQDNTEAFF.

The chain couples TRBV5-1 to TRBJ1-1, with TRBD1 matching over 8 bases. The germline V gene encodes CDR1 SGHRS and CDR2 YFSETQ. This CDR3 contains 16 residues. J was trimmed by 3 bases and V by 4 bases; bases with no gene match: 11. CDR3 DNA: TGCGCCAGCAGCCCAACTGACGGACAGGGCTACACTGAAGCTTTCTTT. This translates into CASSPTDGQGYTEAFF. Together with reference TRBV5-1 and TRBJ1-1, the CDR3 gives the full variable domain: KAGVTQTPRYLIKTRGQQVTLSCSPISGHRSVSWYQQTPGQGLQFLFEYFSETQRNKGNFPGRFSGRQFSNSRSEMNVSTLELGDSALYLCASSPTDGQGYTEAFFGQGTRLTVV.

In regard to this clone: Other DNA sequences of this sample code for an identical CDR3. The chain combines TRBV4-1 with TRBJ1-5; 8 nucleotides match TRBD1. CDR3 length: 14 amino acids. Trimming at V came to 3 bases and at J to 4 bases, leaving 2 bases not matched to a gene. Per germline, CDR1 MGHRA and CDR2 YSYEKL. The CDR3 region is CASSQTGVNQPQHF. CDR3 nucleotide sequence: TGCGCCAGCAGCCAGACAGGGGTGAATCAGCCCCAGCATTTT.

The V and J genes are TRBV2 and TRBJ2-2; the D gene is possibly TRBD1 (5 bases). Germline loops: CDR1 SNHLY, CDR2 FYNNEI. V lost 0 bases and J 6 bases, leaving 14 bases between the germline ends. The CDR3 has 16 amino acids. CDR3 protein: CASSEALPVQAGELFF. DNA of the CDR3: TGTGCCAGCAGTGAAGCGCTTCCTGTACAGGCCGGGGAGCTGTTTTTT.

A word on this clone: This CDR3 is also generated by other DNA sequences in the sample. The chain employs TRBV5-6 and TRBJ1-5; D not certain. Trimming cost V 3 bases and J 1 base, with 8 bases left between them. Germline V gene data show CDR1 as SGHDT and CDR2 as YYEEEE. The CDR3 is 14 amino acids. The CDR3 sequence: CASSSGRSNQPQHF. The CDR3 nucleotides read TGTGCCAGCAGCTCAGGACGGAGCAATCAGCCCCAGCATTTT.

The chain couples TRBV7-9 to TRBJ2-3; the match to TRBD2 covers 9 bases. Trimming took 2 bases from V and 4 from J; bases not matched to a gene: 7. The germline gives CDR1 SEHNR, CDR2 FQNEAQ (reference sequence). This CDR3 is built from 16 residues. CDR3 bases: TGTGCCAGCAGCTTAATGCTGGCGGGAGGGGCAGATACGCAGTATTTT. Translated, it gives CASSLMLAGGADTQYF.

The chain carries TRBV18 and TRBJ2-7; 7 bases match TRBD1. Germline V lookup: CDR1 KGHSH, CDR2 LQKENI. The CDR3 is 17 amino acids. Trimming cost V 4 bases and J 3 bases; bases outside gene matches: 15. CDR3 DNA: TGTGCCAGCTCACGTCGATTGGGGGACAGAGAGAACTACGAGCAGTACTTC. Protein: CASSRRLGDRENYEQYF.

This chain connects TRBV14 to TRBJ2-1, with TRBD2 identical over 13 bases. V shed 4 bases, J shed 6 bases, and the junction held 18 bases outside the gene matches. Germline CDR1 is SGHDN and CDR2 is FVKESK. The CDR3 is 20 residues long. In DNA form, the CDR3 reads TGTGCCAGCAGCCCTTTCTTACTCGGACTAGCGGGGGACCTTGGCAATGAGCAGTTCTTC. Translation: CASSPFLLGLAGDLGNEQFF.

The J gene is TRBJ2-7, the V gene TRBV18; D call uncertain. This CDR3 is built from 16 residues. V lost 2 bases, J lost 0 bases, and 14 bases lay in between. Germline loops: CDR1 KGHSH, CDR2 LQKENI. CDR3 nucleotides: TGTGCCAGCTCACCAAGGTCCGCCTCCAGCTCCTACGAGCAGTACTTC. Its protein is CASSPRSASSSYEQYF.

This chain links TRBV6-5 with TRBJ1-2; 8 nucleotides line up with TRBD1. CDR3 length equals 15 residues. The germline V gene encodes CDR1 MNHEY and CDR2 SVGAGI. The J segment lost 2 bases and the V segment lost 2 bases, leaving 4 bases of the junction unmatched. The CDR3 sequence: CASSYRTGRNYGYTF. The CDR3 nucleotides are TGTGCCAGCAGTTACCGGACAGGGCGGAACTATGGCTACACCTTC.

The CDR3 reads CASRPSSRETNTGELFF. CDR3 DNA: TGTGCCAGTAGGCCCTCTTCGAGAGAGACGAACACCGGGGAGCTGTTTTTT. The V gene is TRBV19, the J gene TRBJ2-2, with D unclear. This CDR3 contains 17 residues. Germline values: CDR1 LNHDA, CDR2 SQIVND (reference sequence). The V and J ends lost 6 bases and 0 bases respectively, with 17 bases between them.

The chain is built from TRBV5-8 and TRBJ2-7; D remains unclear. CDR1 is SGHTS, CDR2 YDEGEE, per germline. The V gene lost 4 bases and the J gene lost 11 bases, with 19 bases spanning the gap. The CDR3 runs to 13 residues. Here the CDR3 DNA reads TGTGCCAGCAGCCTTACTTCAGGCTCTAAGGAGTACTTC. Its protein product is CASSLTSGSKEYF.

This clone has just a few counts. The rearrangement links TRBV5-1 to TRBJ2-5; 10 bases are shared with TRBD2. Germline CDR1 reads SGHRS; CDR2 reads YFSETQ. V was pared by 3 bases and J by 5 bases, with 4 bases of the junction left unmatched. The CDR3 is 14 amino acids. The DNA for the CDR3 is TGCGCCAGCAGCTATAGCGGGAGGTTGGAGACCCAGTACTTC. Protein: CASSYSGRLETQYF.

The V gene is TRBV25-1, the J gene TRBJ2-3, with TRBD2 as a possible D gene (5 bases). Deletions cut 3 bases from V and 7 bases from J, with 11 bases between. Looked up from germline, CDR1 is MGHDK and CDR2 is SYGVNS. The CDR3 length is 13 residues. CDR3 sequence: CASSDGIRNTQYF. CDR3 in DNA: TGTGCCAGCAGTGACGGGATTCGAAATACGCAGTATTTT.

V gene TRBV7-2 combines with J gene TRBJ1-2; TRBD1 might be the D (5 bases). From germline, CDR1 is SGHTA and CDR2 FQGNSA. The CDR3 consists of 16 residues. V was trimmed by 5 bases and J by 1 base, leaving 17 bases between them. The CDR3 loop reads CASSPGPAGSNYGYTF. The CDR3 DNA is TGTGCCAGCAGCCCAGGGCCCGCAGGTAGTAACTATGGCTACACCTTC.

As concerns this clone: The same CDR3 can be traced to other DNA sequences in this sample. The chain uses TRBV7-2 and TRBJ2-5, with D uncertain. The V and J ends lost 2 bases and 0 bases respectively, with 10 bases between them. Germline V gives CDR1 SGHTA, CDR2 FQGNSA. CDR3 length equals 15 residues. The CDR3 coding sequence is TGTGCCAGCAGCTTACGAGGCCGGTACCAAGAGACCCAGTACTTC. This codes for CASSLRGRYQETQYF.